This T cell receptor (beta chain) originates from a study of technical replicates of blood from a few donors. Profiling relied on immunoSEQ multiplex PCR, and the TCRdb table lists in-frame clones only, not all of them. Of 70,000 to 85,000 clones listed, 92% are singletons. CDR3 size: 17 residues. V lost 0 bases, J lost 7 bases, and 12 bases stayed unmatched. CDR1 and CDR2 from the germline V gene are LGHNA and YSLEER. Specimen: T cells isolated from PBMCs. J is TRBJ2-7 and V is TRBV4-3, with TRBD2 matching 10 bases. The receptor comes from a human donor in good health. The CDR3 DNA reads as TGCGCCAGCAGCCAAGAAGAGACTAGCGGGTGCTACGATGAGCAGTACTTC. It translates to CASSQEETSGCYDEQYF.